This T cell receptor (beta chain) was found in a study of neurological immune-mediated disorders. Germline CDR1 and CDR2: SGHNT and YENEEA. The CDR3 has 13 amino acids. The V and J ends lost 1 base and 8 bases respectively, with 10 bases between them. cDNA was made by 5'RACE with 10-nucleotide random UMIs. Every sequencing run generated in excess of 160 million TCR-beta sequences. These sequences covered 15-18 subjects. TCRdb re-derived calls from the 5' RACE reads in MiXCR, one entry per CDR3 protein. The data contain 71,000 or so distinct CDR3 sequences, just over 5% of them singletons. This clonotype was counted ten times or more. Its antigen is not identified. The study's findings and limits: It was HTLV-1-associated myelopathy that showed the most TCR clonal expansion, while multiple sclerosis showed the least, falling below healthy controls. The absence of any CDR3 amino acid sequence shared by expanded clones across subjects suggests that repertoires were private in all groups.

The chain couples TRBV11-3 to TRBJ2-3; D could derive from TRBD1 or TRBD2 (6 bases each). This clonotype was obtained from a woman in her thirties with multiple sclerosis. The sequencing input was PBMCs. The CDR3 DNA is TGTGCCAGCAGCTTAGTTGAGGGGGGTACGCAGTATTTT. Its translation: CASSLVEGGTQYF.